This T cell receptor (beta chain) was captured in a study of blood T cell repertoires in COVID-19 (dated by TCRdb to 2020 to 2022). General notes on the study: The collaborator samples originated in the United States, Italy and Spain and spanned the acute and convalescent phases of COVID-19. The material from the prospective study consisted of cDNA or gDNA derived from T cells, B-cell-depleted T cells, or PBMCs. The dataset comprised deeply sampled blood TCRbeta repertoires from subjects exposed to, actively infected with, or recovered from COVID-19. A freely available public database, intended as a resource for researchers studying the immune response to SARS-CoV-2, is where the repertoires were released. Samples came from the ongoing ImmuneRACE study (first 160 participants) plus 1,254 subjects from 6 global collaborators. Nearly every sample came with metadata listing a de-identified subject ID, COVID-19 status, age in years and sex. Where available, HLA class I and class II types were taken from metadata supplied by the sample provider and were not determined by assay-based typing.

Summary of the overall study and its limitations: Clinical and demographic metadata were provided uncurated, with the amount varying by source and participant.

Each collaborating institution followed its own protocols to collect whole blood in K2EDTA tubes. For TCRbeta analysis, collaborator samples were shipped as frozen whole blood, as isolated PBMCs, or as DNA extracted from either sample type. Comment on this clone: The target of this receptor is not known. No much larger clone is present one base from it, and per-base qualities are unavailable.

TCRbeta CDR3 regions were amplified from genomic DNA using the immunoSEQ Assay, a bias-controlled multiplex PCR. In the source study's methods: Within the assay, amplification of reference gene primers was used to estimate how many nucleated cells each sample contained. Sequence reads were collapsed and filtered to measure the absolute abundance of every unique TCRbeta CDR3 rearrangement. Productive Simpson clonality was computed per sample as the square root of Simpson's diversity index over productive rearrangements. TCRdb stores this immuneACCESS table with in-frame sequences only. Part of the clones is absent; in the studies checked, under half of the shortfall reflects unresolved V genes, and no reason is known for the rest. V, J and clone size were drawn from that table, and D and trimming were deduced from the DNA. Here the sample has about 68,000 clones; 80% to 90% occur a single time. 2.5% to 3% of the sample rests with the top ten.

Germline trimming amounts to 5 bases on V and 7 bases on J, with 13 as the count of junction bases outside the gene matches. The germline V gene (reference sequence) supplies CDR1 MNHNY and CDR2 SVGAGI. Inclusive of the bounding cysteine and phenylalanine, the CDR3 is 16 residues long. The DNA shown is the 48-base CDR3, in frame from base 1. This chain joins TRBV6-6 to TRBJ1-5; a stretch of 8 junction bases matches TRBD1. The sequenced sample was peripheral blood. The origin of this receptor is a man between 45 and 60 years old with acute or convalescent COVID-19. The DNA sequence is as follows: TGTGCCAGCAGTACTACACTGACAGGGGAAAGACAGCCCCAGCATTTT. This encodes CASSTTLTGERQPQHF.